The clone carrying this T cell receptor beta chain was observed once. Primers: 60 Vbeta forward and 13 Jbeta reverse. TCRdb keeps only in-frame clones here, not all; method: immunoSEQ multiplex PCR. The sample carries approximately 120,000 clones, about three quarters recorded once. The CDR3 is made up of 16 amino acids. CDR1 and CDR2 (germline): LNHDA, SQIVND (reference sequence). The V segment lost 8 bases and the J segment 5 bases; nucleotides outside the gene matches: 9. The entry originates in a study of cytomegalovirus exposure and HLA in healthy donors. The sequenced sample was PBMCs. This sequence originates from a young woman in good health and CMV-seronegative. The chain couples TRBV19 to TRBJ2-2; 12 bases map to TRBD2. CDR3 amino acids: CASVSSGGAYTGELFF. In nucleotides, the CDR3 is TGTGCCAGTGTGTCTAGCGGGGGGGCTTATACCGGGGAGCTGTTTTTT.